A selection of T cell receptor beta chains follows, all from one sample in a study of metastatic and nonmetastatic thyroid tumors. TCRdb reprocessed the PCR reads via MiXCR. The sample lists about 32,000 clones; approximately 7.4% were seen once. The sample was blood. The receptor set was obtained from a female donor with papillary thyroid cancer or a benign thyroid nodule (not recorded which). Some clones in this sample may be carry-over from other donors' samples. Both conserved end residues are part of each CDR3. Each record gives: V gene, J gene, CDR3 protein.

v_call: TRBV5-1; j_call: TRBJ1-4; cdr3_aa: CASRLTGGRNEKLFF
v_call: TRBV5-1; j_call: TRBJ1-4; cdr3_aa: CASSFGTATFPEKLFF
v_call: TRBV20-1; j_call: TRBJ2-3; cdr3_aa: CSAHSRGLAGLTQYF
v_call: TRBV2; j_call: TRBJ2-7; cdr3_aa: CASSSFSGRVSYEQYF
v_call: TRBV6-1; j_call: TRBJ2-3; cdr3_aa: CASRETSGTDTQYF
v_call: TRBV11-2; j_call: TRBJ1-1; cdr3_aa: CASSPQSHGANTEAFF
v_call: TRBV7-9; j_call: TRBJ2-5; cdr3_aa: CASSNFGTEREETQYF
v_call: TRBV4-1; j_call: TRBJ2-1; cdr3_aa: CASSQAQRDRNEQFF
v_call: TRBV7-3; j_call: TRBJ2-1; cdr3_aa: CASSLRRDSNEQFF
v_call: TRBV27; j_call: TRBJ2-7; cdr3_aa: CASSLLQGYEQYF
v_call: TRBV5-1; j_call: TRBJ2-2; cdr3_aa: CASSLVLSGELFF
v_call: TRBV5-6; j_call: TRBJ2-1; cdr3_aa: CASSLWGRGQGAYNEQFF
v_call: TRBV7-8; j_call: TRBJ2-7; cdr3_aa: CASSFQGTVYEQYF
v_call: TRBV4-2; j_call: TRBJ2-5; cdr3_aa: CASSHEGENQETQYF
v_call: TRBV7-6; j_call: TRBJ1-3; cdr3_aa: CASSTTVSGNTIYF
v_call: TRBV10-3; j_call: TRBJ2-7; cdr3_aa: CAISDRTESYEQYF
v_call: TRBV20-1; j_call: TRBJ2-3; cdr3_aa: CSARELAGGPVTDTQYF
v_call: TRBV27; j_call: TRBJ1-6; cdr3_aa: CASSFFVWNSPLHF
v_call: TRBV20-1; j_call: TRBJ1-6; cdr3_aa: CSAIRDSYSPLHF